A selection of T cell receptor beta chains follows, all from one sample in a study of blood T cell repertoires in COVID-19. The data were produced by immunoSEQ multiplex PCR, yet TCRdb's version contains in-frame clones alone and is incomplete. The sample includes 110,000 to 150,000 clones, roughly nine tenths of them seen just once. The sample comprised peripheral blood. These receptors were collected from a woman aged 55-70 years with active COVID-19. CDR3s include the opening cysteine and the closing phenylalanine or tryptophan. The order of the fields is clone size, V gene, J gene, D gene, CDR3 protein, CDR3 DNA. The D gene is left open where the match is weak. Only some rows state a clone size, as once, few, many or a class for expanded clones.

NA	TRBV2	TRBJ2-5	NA	CASSAGRGEETQYF	TGTGCCAGCAGTGCAGGGCGCGGGGAAGAGACCCAGTACTTC
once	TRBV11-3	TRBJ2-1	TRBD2	CASSLDWGLALWSPPNEQFF	TGTGCCAGCAGCTTAGATTGGGGACTAGCACTATGGTCCCCCCCCAATGAGCAGTTCTTC
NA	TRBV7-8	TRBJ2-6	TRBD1	CASSSYRGSGANVLTF	TGTGCCAGCAGCTCCTACAGGGGATCCGGGGCCAACGTCCTGACTTTC
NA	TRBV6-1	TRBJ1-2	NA	CASSESTVSNYGYTF	TGTGCCAGCAGTGAATCCACAGTTTCTAACTATGGCTACACCTTC
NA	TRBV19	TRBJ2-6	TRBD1	CASSDGQGAGANVLTF	TGTGCCAGTAGTGATGGACAGGGGGCTGGGGCCAACGTCCTGACTTTC
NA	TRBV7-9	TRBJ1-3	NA	CASSLASGPTGNTIYF	TGTGCCAGCAGCTTAGCTTCTGGGCCAACGGGAAACACCATATATTTT
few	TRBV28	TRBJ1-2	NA	CASSSLLGGSAYGYTF	TGTGCCAGCAGTTCCCTTTTAGGTGGGAGCGCCTATGGCTACACCTTC
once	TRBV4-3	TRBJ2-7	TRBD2	CASSQDGLAGDEQYF	TGCGCCAGCAGCCAAGATGGGCTAGCGGGAGATGAGCAGTACTTC
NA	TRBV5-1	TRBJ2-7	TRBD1	CASATGQGAYEQYF	TGCGCCAGCGCGACGGGACAGGGAGCCTACGAGCAGTACTTC
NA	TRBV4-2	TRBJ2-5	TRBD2	CASSQGVLEAGSGGETQYF	TGTGCCAGCAGCCAAGGAGTACTAGAAGCCGGTAGCGGGGGAGAGACCCAGTACTTC
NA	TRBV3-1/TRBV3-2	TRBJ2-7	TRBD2	CASSQQTLAGPYEQYF	TGTGCCAGCAGCCAACAAACCCTAGCGGGACCCTACGAGCAGTACTTC
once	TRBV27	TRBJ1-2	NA	CASSAPGGYGYTF	TGTGCCAGCAGTGCCCCCGGGGGCTATGGCTACACCTTC
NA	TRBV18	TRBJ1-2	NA	CASSPPGSQRYGYTF	TGTGCCAGCTCACCCCCCGGTAGTCAACGCTATGGCTACACCTTC
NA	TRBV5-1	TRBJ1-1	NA	CASSSGGRGMNTEAFF	TGCGCCAGCAGCTCGGGGGGGCGCGGCATGAACACTGAAGCTTTCTTT
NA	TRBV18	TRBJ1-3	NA	CASSPGRQRTGNTIYF	TGTGCCAGCTCACCCGGCAGACAGAGGACTGGAAACACCATATATTTT
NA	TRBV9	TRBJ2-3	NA	CASSVGADLFTDTQYF	TGTGCCAGCAGCGTAGGGGCAGACCTGTTCACAGATACGCAGTATTTT
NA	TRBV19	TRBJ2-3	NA	CASSPMRGLEGDTQYF	TGTGCCAGTAGTCCTATGCGGGGCCTAGAGGGCGATACGCAGTATTTT
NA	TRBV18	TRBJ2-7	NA	CASSPIPMSYEQYF	TGTGCCAGCTCACCGATCCCGATGAGCTACGAGCAGTACTTC
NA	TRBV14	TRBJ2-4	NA	CASSRAGNRKNIQYF	TGTGCCAGCAGCCGGGCAGGGAATAGGAAAAACATTCAGTACTTC
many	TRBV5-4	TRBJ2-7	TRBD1	CASFRTGVVGYEQYF	TGTGCCAGCTTTCGGACAGGGGTTGTAGGCTACGAGCAGTACTTC
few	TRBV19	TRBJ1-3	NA	CASSLRGEASGNTIYF	TGTGCCAGTTCTCTCCGGGGGGAAGCTTCTGGAAACACCATATATTTT
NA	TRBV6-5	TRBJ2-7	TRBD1	CASTTRQGSSYEQYF	TGTGCCAGCACCACCAGACAGGGATCCTCCTACGAGCAGTACTTC
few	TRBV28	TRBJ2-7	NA	CASSSDTSSYEQYF	TGTGCCAGCAGTTCTGACACGAGCTCCTACGAGCAGTACTTC
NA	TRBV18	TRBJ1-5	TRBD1	CASSPGTGNQPQHF	TGTGCCAGCTCACCGGGGACAGGAAATCAGCCCCAGCATTTT
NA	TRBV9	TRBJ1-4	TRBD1	CASSEGATDEKLFF	TGTGCCAGCAGCGAGGGGGCGACGGATGAAAAACTGTTTTTT
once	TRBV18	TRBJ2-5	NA	CASSPPVLQETQYF	TGTGCCAGCTCACCACCGGTACTCCAAGAGACCCAGTACTTC
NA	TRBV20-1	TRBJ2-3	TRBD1	CSASDRGSSTDTQYF	TGCAGTGCTAGTGACAGGGGGTCTAGCACAGATACGCAGTATTTT
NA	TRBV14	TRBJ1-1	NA	CASSQVVGGEAFF	TGTGCCAGCAGCCAAGTAGTTGGGGGGGAAGCTTTCTTT
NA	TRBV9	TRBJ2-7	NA	CASSVETDSYEQYF	TGTGCCAGCAGCGTGGAGACTGACTCCTACGAGCAGTACTTC
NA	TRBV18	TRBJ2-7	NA	CASSPLSSNEQYF	TGTGCCAGCTCACCACTATCTAGCAACGAGCAGTACTTC
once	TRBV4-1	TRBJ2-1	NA	CASSQGLRTQGWAEQFF	TGCGCCAGCAGCCAAGGATTAAGGACTCAGGGGTGGGCTGAGCAGTTCTTC